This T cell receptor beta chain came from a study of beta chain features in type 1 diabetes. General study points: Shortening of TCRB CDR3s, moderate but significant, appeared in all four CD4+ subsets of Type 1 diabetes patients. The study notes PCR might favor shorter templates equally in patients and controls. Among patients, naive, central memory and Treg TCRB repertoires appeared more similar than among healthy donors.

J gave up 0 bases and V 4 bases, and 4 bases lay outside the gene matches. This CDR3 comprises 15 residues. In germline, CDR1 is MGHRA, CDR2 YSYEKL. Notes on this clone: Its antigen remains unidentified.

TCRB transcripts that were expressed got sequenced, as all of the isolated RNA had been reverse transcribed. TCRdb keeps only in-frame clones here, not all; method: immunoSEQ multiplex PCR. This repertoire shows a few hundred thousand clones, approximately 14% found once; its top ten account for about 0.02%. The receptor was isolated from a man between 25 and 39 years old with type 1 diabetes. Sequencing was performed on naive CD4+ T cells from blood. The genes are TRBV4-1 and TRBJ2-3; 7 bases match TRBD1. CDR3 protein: CASSRGQESTDTQYF. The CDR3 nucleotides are TGCGCCAGCAGCCGAGGACAGGAGAGCACAGATACGCAGTATTTT.